The present T cell receptor (beta chain) was sequenced within a study of cytomegalovirus exposure and HLA in healthy donors. General study results and limits: Some highly shared sequence variants likely arose as a pipeline artifact. Among the most significant clusters, several appeared linked to common viral pathogens in a later analysis. As a later analysis revealed, the rate of TCR association differed by HLA locus, with DRB1 most and HLA-C fewest. One variant, a missense change in DCLRE1C, was linked in a later analysis to TCR beta V- and J-gene trimming.

Primers included in the PCR were 60 Vbeta and 13 Jbeta primers. Here immunoSEQ multiplex PCR was the method, and the copy in TCRdb shows in-frame clones only, minus some. The sample yields about 150,000 clones, about three quarters seen once. Looked up from germline, CDR1 is KGHSH and CDR2 is LQKENI. CDR3 size: 14 residues. V lost 3 bases, J lost 5 bases, and 10 bases lay in between. Comment on this clone: Its cognate antigen is unknown.

The TCR comes from a young woman in good health and CMV-seronegative. The V gene is TRBV18, the J gene TRBJ2-2, with no clear D. Material for sequencing was PBMCs. The CDR3 loop is CASSPLPETGELFF. Here the CDR3 DNA reads TGTGCCAGCTCACCGCTTCCAGAAACCGGGGAGCTGTTTTTT.